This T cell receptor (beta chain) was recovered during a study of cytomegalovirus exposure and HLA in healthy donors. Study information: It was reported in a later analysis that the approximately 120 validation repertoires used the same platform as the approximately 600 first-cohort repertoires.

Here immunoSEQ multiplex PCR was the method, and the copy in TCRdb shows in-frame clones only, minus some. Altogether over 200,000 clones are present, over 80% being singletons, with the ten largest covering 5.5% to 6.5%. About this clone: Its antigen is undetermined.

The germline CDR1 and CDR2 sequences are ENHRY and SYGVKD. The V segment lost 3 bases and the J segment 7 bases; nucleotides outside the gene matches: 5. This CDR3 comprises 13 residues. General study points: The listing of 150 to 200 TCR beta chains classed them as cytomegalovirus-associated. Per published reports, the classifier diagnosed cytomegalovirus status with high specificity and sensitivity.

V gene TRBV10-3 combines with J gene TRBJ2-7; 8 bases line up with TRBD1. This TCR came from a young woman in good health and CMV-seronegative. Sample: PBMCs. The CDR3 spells CAISDGTGQEQYF. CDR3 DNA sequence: TGTGCCATCAGTGACGGGACAGGTCAAGAGCAGTACTTC.